This is a list of T cell receptor beta chains from one sample in a study of T-cell reconstitution after alpha-beta-depleted transplantation in children. In TCRdb, the PCR reads were re-called with MiXCR into one record per CDR3 protein. The sample contains 200,000 or so distinct CDR3 sequences, roughly 6% of which appear only once. The sample was PBMCs, taken before TCRalphabeta/CD19-depleted stem cell transplant. The receptors here all came from a girl less than two years old with combined immunodeficiency, due to receive a stem cell transplant. CDR3s include the opening cysteine and the closing phenylalanine or tryptophan. The D gene is left open where the match is weak. Some rows mark clone size as missing; the rest say once, few, many or name a class of expanded clone.

many	TRBV3-1	TRBD1	TRBJ2-7	TGTGCCAGCAGCCCCGCCGGGACAGGGTACGAGCAGTACTTC	CASSPAGTGYEQYF
many	TRBV18	NA	TRBJ1-3	TGTGCCAGCTCACTCGAGAGGGGCTCTGGAAACACCATATATTTT	CASSLERGSGNTIYF
many	TRBV7-2	NA	TRBJ2-1	TGTGCCAGCAGCTTTCGGGGGTGGGGCTACAATGAGCAGTTCTTC	CASSFRGWGYNEQFF
many	TRBV20-1	TRBD2	TRBJ2-7	TGCAGTGCTAGGACGCGGGAGGGAAACTACGAGCAGTACTTC	CSARTREGNYEQYF
many	TRBV19	NA	TRBJ1-1	TGTGCCAGCTGTCGGGGTAAGAAAGCGACTGAAGCTTTCTTT	CASCRGKKATEAFF
few	TRBV5-1	TRBD2	TRBJ2-7	TGCGCCAGCAGCTGGAGCCTAGCGGGAGCGGCCGCGTCCTACGAGCAGTACTTC	CASSWSLAGAAASYEQYF
many	TRBV29-1	NA	TRBJ2-1	TGCAGCGTTGAATGGACCGGGAGCTCCTACAATGAGCAGTTCTTC	CSVEWTGSSYNEQFF
many	TRBV5-1	NA	TRBJ2-5	TGCGCCAGCAGCGCACAGGGAATTTTCTTGGAGACCCAGTACTTC	CASSAQGIFLETQYF
many	TRBV30	NA	TRBJ2-1	TGTGCCTGGAGTGTTGTGGGGAATGAGCAGTTCTTC	CAWSVVGNEQFF
many	TRBV5-1	NA	TRBJ2-1	TGCGCCAGCAGCTTGTTGCCGGGGGGCTCCTCCTACAATGAGCAGTTCTTC	CASSLLPGGSSYNEQFF
many	TRBV5-1	NA	TRBJ2-1	TGCGCCAGCAGCTTGGGGGGGCTCTACAATGAGCAGTTCTTC	CASSLGGLYNEQFF
NA	TRBV5-1	NA	TRBJ1-2	TGCGCCAGCAGCTTGGGCCTACCCGAAACCACCTATGGCTACACCTTC	CASSLGLPETTYGYTF
many	TRBV12-3/TRBV12-4	NA	TRBJ1-1	TGTGCCAGCAGCCCATGGGACATTGAAGCTTTCTTT	CASSPWDIEAFF
NA	TRBV30	NA	TRBJ2-7	TGTGCCTGCCCGCCAAACTCCTACGAGCAGTACTTC	CACPPNSYEQYF
many	TRBV7-9	TRBD2	TRBJ2-1	TGTGCCAGCAGCGCAGCTAGCGGGAGGAGGTTAGGGCAGTTCTTC	CASSAASGRRLGQFF
few	TRBV5-5	NA	TRBJ2-1	TGTGCCAGCAGCTTGTGGCGGGGTACGGGTGAGCAGTTCTTC	CASSLWRGTGEQFF
many	TRBV5-5	TRBD1	TRBJ2-7	TGTGCCAGCAGCTTGTTAGTGAGACAGGGGATGTACGAGCAGTACTTC	CASSLLVRQGMYEQYF
many	TRBV5-5	TRBD1	TRBJ1-1	TGTGCCAGCAGCTTGGGTCAGGGGGCCGATGAAGCTTTCTTT	CASSLGQGADEAFF
many	TRBV7-6	TRBD2	TRBJ2-1	TGTGCCAGCAGCTTCGGACTAGCGGGAGGGCGATCCTACAATGAGCAGTTCTTC	CASSFGLAGGRSYNEQFF
many	TRBV28	NA	TRBJ2-1	TGTGCCAGCAGTCCATTAAGTCCCTCGTCCTACAATGAGCAGTTCTTC	CASSPLSPSSYNEQFF
many	TRBV6-2/TRBV6-3	NA	TRBJ2-7	TGTGCCAGCAGTTACTCGACGGGCTACGAGCAGTACTTC	CASSYSTGYEQYF
few	TRBV25-1	NA	TRBJ2-2	TGTGCCAGCAGCCACAGCCGGGGGAGCCCTGAGGTGTGGACTTTCCTCGCCGGGGAGCTGTTTTTT	CASSHSRGSPEVWTFLAGELFF
many	TRBV2	NA	TRBJ2-7	TGTGCCAGCAGAGGCCGGGACGCCGACTACGAGCAGTACTTC	CASRGRDADYEQYF